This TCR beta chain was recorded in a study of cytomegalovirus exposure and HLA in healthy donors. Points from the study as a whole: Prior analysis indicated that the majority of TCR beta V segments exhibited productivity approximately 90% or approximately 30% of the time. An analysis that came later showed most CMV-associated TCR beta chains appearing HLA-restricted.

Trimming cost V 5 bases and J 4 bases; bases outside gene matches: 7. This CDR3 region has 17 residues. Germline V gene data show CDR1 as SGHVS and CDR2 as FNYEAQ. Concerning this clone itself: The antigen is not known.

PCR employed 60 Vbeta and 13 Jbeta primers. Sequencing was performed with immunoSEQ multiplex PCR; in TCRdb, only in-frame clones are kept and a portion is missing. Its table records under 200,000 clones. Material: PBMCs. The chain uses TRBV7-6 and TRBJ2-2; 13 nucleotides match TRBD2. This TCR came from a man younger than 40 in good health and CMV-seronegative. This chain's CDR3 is CASSPGLAGEVTGELFF. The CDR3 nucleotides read TGTGCCAGCAGCCCTGGACTAGCGGGAGAGGTCACCGGGGAGCTGTTTTTT.